The 30 T cell receptor beta chains below come from one sample, sequenced in a study of blood T cells in healthy people across ages. A second PCR, run for about 7 to 12 cycles, used a sample-barcoded 5' primer plus a J-beta primer mix. From the 5' RACE reads, TCRdb called clonotypes with MiXCR, one entry per CDR3 protein. Of about 670,000 distinct CDR3 sequences in the sample, around 52% were seen once. Material: blood. All receptors come from a woman of 80 years or more in good health.

This rearrangement joins TRBV7-3 to TRBJ2-3; 7 nucleotides agree with TRBD1. The trim removed 5 bases at V and 3 bases at J, leaving 5 bases unmatched. CDR3 length: 14 residues. Germline values: CDR1 SGHTA, CDR2 FQGTGA. The DNA of the CDR3 is TGTGCCAGCAGCCCGACAGGGCGGACAGATACGCAGTATTTT. Encoded protein: CASSPTGRTDTQYF.

In its sample, this clonotype was seen many times. The V call is TRBV5-5, the J call TRBJ2-7; 7 bases map to TRBD2. The J segment lost 1 base and the V segment lost 4 bases, leaving 8 bases of the junction unmatched. Germline V gene sequence: CDR1 SGHKS, CDR2 YYEKEE (reference sequence). The CDR3 is 15 amino acids. CDR3 protein: CASSPVGSGSYEQYF. DNA of the CDR3: TGTGCCAGCAGCCCCGTTGGTAGCGGGTCCTACGAGCAGTACTTC.

The chain combines TRBV2 with TRBJ2-4, with 7 bases fitting TRBD2. The end of the DNA is better explained by TRBJ2-7, so the J call may be wrong. The CDR3 has 17 amino acids. Looked up from germline, CDR1 is SNHLY and CDR2 is FYNNEI. CDR3 protein: CASSEGWSTSARYEQYF. Written as DNA, the CDR3 is TGTGCCAGCAGTGAAGGTTGGTCTACTAGCGCGAGATACGAGCAGTACTTC.

This clonotype was observed at least ten times. The rearrangement uses TRBV28 and TRBJ2-4, with D perhaps matching TRBD2 (5 bases). CDR3 length: 15 residues. CDR1 is MDHEN, CDR2 SYDVKM, per germline. The germline V and J ends were trimmed by 10 bases and 9 bases, with 25 bases remaining between them. The CDR3 here is CATVDEGHGIGIQYF. The CDR3 nucleotides read TGTGCCACCGTAGATGAAGGGCACGGGATCGGCATTCAGTACTTC.

V gene TRBV6-2 or TRBV6-3 combines with J gene TRBJ2-1, with TRBD2 matching over 11 bases. Unmatched junction bases numbered 15, after V lost 0 bases and J lost 8 bases. The CDR3 has 19 amino acids. Germline CDR1 reads MNHEY; CDR2 reads SVGEGT. CDR3 sequence: CASSYSGPGTSGLGYEQFF. CDR3 bases: TGTGCCAGCAGTTACTCCGGCCCAGGGACTAGCGGCTTGGGGTATGAGCAGTTCTTC.

A note on this clonotype: A clone one base away is much larger, so this may be a read error. The rearrangement links TRBV7-6 to TRBJ2-5, with D perhaps given as TRBD1 or TRBD2 (5 bases each). The CDR3 contains 16 residues. Trimming stripped 3 bases from V and 0 bases from J, with 14 bases between. Germline assignment: CDR1 SGHVS and CDR2 FNYEAQ. In nucleotides, the CDR3 is TGTGCCAGCAGCTTCTATCGGGGCCCGAACCAAGAGACCCAGTACTTC. The encoded protein is CASSFYRGPNQETQYF.

Only a few counts were recorded for this clonotype. The chain couples TRBV20-1 to TRBJ2-1; the D gene could be TRBD1 or TRBD2 (5 bases each). The CDR3 is 13 residues long. V was pared by 5 bases and J by 3 bases, with 11 bases between. Germline loops: CDR1 DFQATT, CDR2 SNEGSKA (reference sequence). The CDR3, as DNA: TGCAGTGCTGCTAGGGACGGCTACAATGAGCAGTTCTTC. It codes for CSAARDGYNEQFF.

This clonotype was detected a few times. CDR3 protein: CSERRTGINEQYF. The DNA for the CDR3 is TGCAGCGAAAGAAGGACCGGAATCAATGAGCAGTACTTC. The J gene is TRBJ2-1, the V gene TRBV20-1; D unresolved. The end of the DNA fits TRBJ2-7 better, so the J call may be wrong. The germline V gene has CDR1 DFQATT and CDR2 SNEGSKA (reference sequence). The CDR3 loop spans 13 amino acids.

About this clonotype itself: Germline is not matched at one junction end, which may reflect a read error. The chain joins TRBV6-2 or TRBV6-3 to TRBJ2-3; 12 bases line up with TRBD2. The CDR3 loop spans 15 amino acids. CDR1 is MNHEY, CDR2 SVGEGT, per germline. The CDR3 here is CASTSGGASTDTQYF. In DNA, the CDR3 is TGTGCCAGCACTAGCGGGGGGGCTAGCACAGATACACAGTATTTT.

A remark on this clonotype: The junction departs from germline at one end; a sequencing error may be responsible. The chain employs TRBV20-1 and TRBJ2-3; D uncertain. The length of the CDR3 is 12 residues. From germline, CDR1 is DFQATT and CDR2 SNEGSKA (reference sequence). DNA for the CDR3: TGCGGTGCCCCAGCTAGCACAGATACGCAGTATTTT. Protein sequence: CGAPASTDTQYF.

The rearrangement joins TRBV7-3 to TRBJ2-1; weak D call: TRBD1 (6 bases). The V end lost 3 bases, the J end lost 8 bases, and 17 bases lay between the germline ends. This CDR3 has 15 amino acids. The germline gives CDR1 SGHTA, CDR2 FQGTGA. CDR3 residues: CASSLTGPLGDEQFF. The CDR3 DNA is TGTGCCAGCAGCTTGACAGGACCCCTAGGAGATGAGCAGTTCTTC.

This sequence joins TRBV29-1 and TRBJ2-1; 9 nucleotides line up with TRBD1. The CDR3 is made up of 16 amino acids. The trim removed 4 bases at V and 12 bases at J, leaving 19 bases unmatched. Germline CDR1 is SQVTM and CDR2 is ANQGSEA. CDR3 sequence: CSVGSWDRVKVVGQFF. DNA of the CDR3: TGCAGCGTTGGTAGTTGGGACAGGGTGAAGGTGGTGGGGCAGTTCTTC.

Worth noting for this clonotype: A read error may be the cause here, since a much bigger clone is one base away. The chain employs TRBV25-1 and TRBJ1-2; D is unresolved. V dropped 2 bases and J dropped 2 bases, with 24 bases sitting between them. In germline, CDR1 is MGHDK, CDR2 SYGVNS. This CDR3 is built from 19 residues. In DNA, the CDR3 is TGTGCCAGCAGTGAACGGAGGCGCAAGCGACGCTGTGGGAACTATGGCTACACCTTC. Protein: CASSERRRKRRCGNYGYTF.

This clonotype was found many times. The chain recombines TRBV7-2 with TRBJ2-1; D not resolved. Trimming stripped 2 bases from V and 9 bases from J, with 8 bases between. Germline CDR1 and CDR2: SGHTA and FQGNSA. The CDR3 runs to 12 residues. The CDR3 loop is CASSLKVTEQFF. The CDR3 nucleotides are TGTGCCAGCAGCTTAAAAGTTACTGAGCAGTTCTTC.

This clonotype showed up just a few times. The CDR3 DNA follows: TGCAGTGCTCTCCGACAAACAACTAACTATGGCTACACCTTC. Protein: CSALRQTTNYGYTF. This sequence joins TRBV20-1 and TRBJ1-2; D is unclear. Germline loops: CDR1 DFQATT, CDR2 SNEGSKA (reference sequence). The length of the CDR3 is 14 residues. Trimming stripped 5 bases from V and 0 bases from J, with 13 bases between.

At least ten counts were recorded for this clonotype. The chain has TRBV20-1 and TRBJ1-5; D may be TRBD1 (5 bases). The germline V gene has CDR1 DFQATT and CDR2 SNEGSKA (reference sequence). The CDR3 has 14 residues. The V end lost 5 bases, the J end lost 1 base, and 12 bases lay between the germline ends. The CDR3 reads CSAPRGGSNQPQHF. The CDR3 DNA sequence: TGCAGTGCTCCGCGGGGGGGGAGCAATCAGCCCCAGCATTTT.

This clonotype was detected many times. The genes are TRBV5-8 and TRBJ2-4; D gene unclear. CDR1 is SGHTS and CDR2 is YDEGEE in the germline V gene. This CDR3 is built from 13 residues. Trimming took off 2 bases at V and 2 bases at J, with 5 bases between the two ends. CDR3 DNA sequence: TGTGCCAGCAGCTTTGGCTCCAAAAACATTCAGTACTTC. As protein: CASSFGSKNIQYF.

This sequence joins TRBV4-1 and TRBJ2-4; tentative D call: TRBD1 (6 bases). The closer fit of TRBJ2-7 to the DNA end suggests the J call may be wrong. CDR3 length: 14 residues. From germline, CDR1 is MGHRA and CDR2 YSYEKL. The CDR3 loop is CASSQRDTYYEQYF. CDR3 DNA sequence: TGCGCCAGCAGCCAACGGGACACGTACTACGAGCAGTACTTC.

In this sample, this clonotype turned up many times. The CDR3: CASGLAGGPSYEQYF. The CDR3 DNA sequence: TGTGCCTCGGGACTAGCGGGAGGGCCCTCCTACGAGCAGTACTTC. The chain has TRBV28 and TRBJ2-7; 16 bases line up with TRBD2. The CDR3 totals 15 residues. From germline, CDR1 is MDHEN and CDR2 SYDVKM. Trimming removed 11 bases from V and 0 bases from J; junction bases left unmatched: 4.

The chain is built from TRBV20-1 and TRBJ2-4, with D tentatively TRBD1 (6 bases). The germline V gene has CDR1 DFQATT and CDR2 SNEGSKA (reference sequence). With 6 bases removed from V and 8 bases from J, the gap between germline ends came to 23 bases. CDR3 length: 15 residues. The CDR3 is CSALRAGAPGDIQYF. CDR3 coding DNA: TGCAGTGCCCTACGGGCAGGGGCCCCAGGGGACATTCAGTACTTC.

With regard to this clonotype: A much larger clone lies a single base off, so this may be a read error. This sequence joins TRBV7-2 and TRBJ2-7; D may correspond to TRBD1 or TRBD2 (5 bases each). The CDR3 sequence is 15 residues long. CDR1 SGHTA and CDR2 FQGNSA come from the germline V gene. The CDR3 loop is CASSLFMLGDETQSF. The CDR3 nucleotides are TGTGCCAGCAGCTTGTTTATGCTGGGGGACGAGACCCAGTCCTTC.

This clonotype came up many times. The J gene is TRBJ2-1, the V gene TRBV6-6, with 7 bases matching TRBD2. With V trimmed by 5 bases and J by 2 bases, 3 bases remained unmatched. Per germline, CDR1 MNHNY and CDR2 SVGAGI (reference sequence). This CDR3 is 14 amino acids long. CDR3 bases: TGTGCCAGCAGTCCAACTAGCGCCTACAATGAGCAGTTCTTC. Protein: CASSPTSAYNEQFF.

This clonotype was picked up a small number of times. This sequence joins TRBV28 and TRBJ2-5; 8 nucleotides match TRBD2. CDR3 length: 13 amino acids. V gave up 8 bases and J gave up 5 bases; unmatched junction bases: 7. Germline V lookup: CDR1 MDHEN, CDR2 SYDVKM. DNA of the CDR3: TGTGCCAGCGGGACTAGTAGGGCGGAGACCCAGTACTTC. Residues: CASGTSRAETQYF.

Comment on this clonotype: The junction differs from germline at one of its ends, possibly a read error. V gene TRBV9 combines with J gene TRBJ2-2; maybe TRBD1 (7 bases). The germline gives CDR1 SGDLS, CDR2 YYNGEE. The CDR3 spans 14 residues. CDR3 protein: CATSRGANTGELFF. The CDR3 DNA reads TGTGCCACCAGCAGGGGGGCCAACACCGGGGAGCTGTTTTTT.

This chain's CDR3 is CAWSLGNEQYF. For the CDR3, the DNA is TGTGCCTGGAGTCTAGGCAATGAGCAGTACTTC. The gene calls are TRBV30 and TRBJ2-7; D is undetermined. This CDR3 has 11 amino acids. Germline V gene data show CDR1 as GTSNPN and CDR2 as SVGIG (reference sequence). Trimming stripped 2 bases from V and 7 bases from J, with 9 bases between.

This clonotype showed up just a few times. The chain is built from TRBV7-9 and TRBJ2-1; possible D gene TRBD1, 7 bases. The CDR3 has 15 residues. Looked up from germline, CDR1 is SEHNR and CDR2 is FQNEAQ (reference sequence). V lost 5 bases, J lost 7 bases, and 18 bases lay in between. The CDR3 DNA follows: TGTGCCAGCAGCCCTACACAACAGGGGAGGAATGAGCAGTTCTTC. Its protein is CASSPTQQGRNEQFF.

This clonotype occurred many times. The gene calls are TRBV9 and TRBJ1-2; D is undetermined. The CDR3 is 14 amino acids. V lost 3 bases and J lost 4, with 13 bases in between. The germline CDR1 and CDR2 sequences are SGDLS and YYNGEE. The CDR3 bases are TGTGCCAGCAGCGCCGCGAGCGGAACCTATGGCTACACCTTC. It yields the protein CASSAASGTYGYTF.

A word on this clonotype: This may be a read error, as it is one base from a much larger clone. The chain uses TRBV29-1 and TRBJ2-7; 8 bases agree with TRBD2. After removal of 4 bases from V and 5 bases from J, the junction contained 13 bases not matched to a gene. The CDR3 is made up of 15 amino acids. Germline values: CDR1 SQVTM, CDR2 ANQGSEA. CDR3 protein: CSVVDAGRAGDEQYF. CDR3 DNA: TGCAGCGTTGTTGATGCGGGCAGAGCGGGGGACGAGCAGTACTTC.

CDR3 residues: CASSYHTGDIGTQYF. CDR3 coding DNA: TGTGCCAGCAGTTACCATACAGGGGATATCGGGACCCAGTACTTC. The J gene is TRBJ2-5, the V gene TRBV6-5; 7 bases agree with TRBD1. Germline CDR1 reads MNHEY; CDR2 reads SVGAGI. This CDR3 comprises 15 residues. The J segment lost 7 bases and the V segment lost 2 bases, leaving 10 bases of the junction unmatched.

V is TRBV29-1 and J is TRBJ2-5; D might be TRBD2 (6 bases). This CDR3 comprises 13 residues. Germline V gene data show CDR1 as SQVTM and CDR2 as ANQGSEA. V lost 3 bases to trimming and J lost 1 base, with 9 bases between them. The CDR3 protein is CSVERGFQETQYF. As DNA, the CDR3 is TGCAGCGTTGAGCGGGGTTTCCAAGAGACCCAGTACTTC. Full variable domain (outside the CDR3, taken from reference TRBV29-1 and TRBJ2-5): SAVISQKPSRDICQRGTSLTIQCQVDSQVTMMFWYRQQPGQSLTLIATANQGSEATYESGFVIDKFPISRPNLTFSTLTVSNMSPEDSSIYLCSVERGFQETQYFGPGTRLLVL.